What follows are 21 T cell receptor beta chains derived from one specimen sequenced in a study of blood T cell repertoires in COVID-19. TCRdb keeps only in-frame clones here, not all; method: immunoSEQ multiplex PCR. This sample has about 160,000 clones, with just under 95% found just once. The sequencing input was peripheral blood. These receptors were collected from a woman between 45 and 60 years old with acute or convalescent COVID-19.

This chain links TRBV7-2 with TRBJ2-1; TRBD2 matches 8 bases. With V trimmed by 1 base and J by 6 bases, 5 bases remained unmatched. This CDR3 is built from 15 residues. Germline V lookup: CDR1 SGHTA, CDR2 FQGNSA. In DNA form, the CDR3 reads TGTGCCAGCAGCTTAGGGCTAGCGGGCCGCAATGAGCAGTTCTTC. Amino acids: CASSLGLAGRNEQFF. The full variable domain, in which reference TRBV7-2 and TRBJ2-1 provide the parts outside the CDR3, is GAGVSQSPSNKVTEKGKDVELRCDPISGHTALYWYRQSLGQGLEFLIYFQGNSAPDKSGLPSDRFSAERTGGSVSTLTIQRTQQEDSAVYLCASSLGLAGRNEQFFGPGTRLTVL.

The chain has TRBV14 and TRBJ1-1; no firm D call. The CDR3 covers 11 residues. Trimming left V 6 bases short and J 3 bases short, with 5 bases between. The germline V gene encodes CDR1 SGHDN and CDR2 FVKESK. CDR3 in DNA: TGTGCCAGCAGTCAGTACACTGAAGCTTTCTTT. Its translation is CASSQYTEAFF.

The chain joins TRBV5-1 to TRBJ2-3; 10 bases are shared with TRBD2. From germline, CDR1 is SGHRS and CDR2 YFSETQ. V lost 4 bases to trimming and J lost 3 bases; unmatched junction nucleotides: 17. The CDR3 extends over 19 amino acids. Here the CDR3 reads CASSKSLSGGAVRTDTQYF. CDR3 sequence (DNA): TGCGCCAGCAGCAAATCTCTGAGCGGGGGGGCCGTCAGAACAGATACGCAGTATTTT. The full variable domain, completed using reference TRBV5-1 and TRBJ2-3, is KAGVTQTPRYLIKTRGQQVTLSCSPISGHRSVSWYQQTPGQGLQFLFEYFSETQRNKGNFPGRFSGRQFSNSRSEMNVSTLELGDSALYLCASSKSLSGGAVRTDTQYFGPGTRLTVL.

This chain links TRBV15 with TRBJ2-1, with 11 positions matching TRBD1. With 3 bases clipped from V and 2 bases from J, the junction kept 0 bases outside the gene matches. CDR1 LNHNV and CDR2 YYDKDF come from the germline V gene (reference sequence). The CDR3 extends over 15 amino acids. The CDR3 nucleotides are TGTGCCACCAGCAGGGGACAGGGGGCCTACAATGAGCAGTTCTTC. Translation gives CATSRGQGAYNEQFF.

V and J are TRBV7-9 and TRBJ2-2; D is perhaps TRBD2 (6 bases). The CDR3 totals 14 residues. Trimming cost V 8 bases and J 3 bases, with 13 bases left between them. CDR1 and CDR2 from the germline V gene are SEHNR and FQNEAQ (reference sequence). In DNA, the CDR3 is TGTGCCAGCGACCGGAGGGGCCACACCGGGGAGCTGTTTTTT. This codes for CASDRRGHTGELFF.

The DNA of the CDR3 is TGTGCCAGCAGCTTAGGCGGCGGGGTCAATGAGCAGTTCTTC. The encoded protein is CASSLGGGVNEQFF. The V gene is TRBV7-3, the J gene TRBJ2-1; a weak D match, TRBD2 (6 bases). Germline V lookup: CDR1 SGHTA, CDR2 FQGTGA. With 2 bases removed from V and 6 bases from J, the gap between germline ends came to 11 bases. The CDR3 contains 14 residues.

The chain recombines TRBV6-5 with TRBJ1-3; D unclear. There are 15 residues in the CDR3. Germline V gene sequence: CDR1 MNHEY, CDR2 SVGAGI. Trimming shortened V by 6 bases and J by 0 bases, and 12 bases separated the two germline ends. CDR3 region: CASRSTGSSGNTIYF. The CDR3 DNA follows: TGTGCCAGCAGAAGTACGGGGAGCTCTGGAAACACCATATATTTT.

This chain links TRBV19 with TRBJ2-1; 8 bases map to TRBD1. The ends lost 5 bases at V and 3 bases at J; junction bases unmatched: 6. Looked up from germline, CDR1 is LNHDA and CDR2 is SQIVND (reference sequence). The CDR3 loop spans 15 amino acids. CDR3 sequence: CASSPATGVYNEQFF. The CDR3 nucleotides read TGTGCCAGTAGTCCCGCGACAGGGGTCTACAATGAGCAGTTCTTC.

The chain combines TRBV7-9 with TRBJ1-3; tentative D call: TRBD1 (5 bases). V shed 3 bases and J shed 0 bases, with 9 bases lying between them. CDR1 is SEHNR, CDR2 FQNEAQ, per germline (reference sequence). This CDR3 comprises 15 residues. DNA for the CDR3: TGTGCCAGCAGCTTGTTGGGGCCCTCTGGAAACACCATATATTTT. Its translation is CASSLLGPSGNTIYF.

V gene TRBV7-9 combines with J gene TRBJ2-1, with TRBD2 matching 9 bases. Germline V gene sequence: CDR1 SEHNR, CDR2 FQNEAQ (reference sequence). V dropped 3 bases and J dropped 0; count of bases not matched to a gene: 12. The CDR3 runs to 19 residues. CDR3 nucleotides: TGTGCCAGCAGCTTTAATCGACTAGCGGTATCAAGCTCCTACAATGAGCAGTTCTTC. It is translated as CASSFNRLAVSSSYNEQFF. Variable domain in full (rest from reference TRBV7-9 and TRBJ2-1): DTGVSQNPRHKITKRGQNVTFRCDPISEHNRLYWYRQTLGQGPEFLTYFQNEAQLEKSRLLSDRFSAERPKGSFSTLEIQRTEQGDSAMYLCASSFNRLAVSSSYNEQFFGPGTRLTVL.

V usage is TRBV6-2 or TRBV6-3 and J usage is TRBJ1-1; unclear D gene. The CDR3 extends over 16 amino acids. Trimming pared 0 bases from V and 4 bases from J, leaving 15 bases between. CDR1 is MNHEY, CDR2 SVGEGT, per germline. The CDR3: CASSYSYPGVGTEAFF. The CDR3 region has the DNA TGTGCCAGCAGTTACTCGTACCCGGGAGTGGGCACTGAAGCTTTCTTT.

The V gene is TRBV19, the J gene TRBJ2-1; 10 bases agree with TRBD1. The V segment lost 0 bases and the J segment 7 bases; nucleotides outside the gene matches: 6. Germline CDR1 is LNHDA and CDR2 is SQIVND (reference sequence). There are 16 residues in the CDR3. The CDR3 loop is CASSIDPGQGKNEQFF. The DNA of the CDR3 is TGTGCCAGTAGTATAGATCCGGGACAGGGGAAGAATGAGCAGTTCTTC. The full variable domain, with the rest looked up from reference TRBV19 and TRBJ2-1, is DGGITQSPKYLFRKEGQNVTLSCEQNLNHDAMYWYRQDPGQGLRLIYYSQIVNDFQKGDIAEGYSVSREKKESFPLTVTSAQKNPTAFYLCASSIDPGQGKNEQFFGPGTRLTVL.

The rearrangement joins TRBV18 to TRBJ2-1; the match to TRBD2 covers 13 bases. Per the germline V gene, CDR1 is KGHSH and CDR2 is LQKENI. Trimming at V came to 3 bases and at J to 7 bases, leaving 6 bases not matched to a gene. This CDR3 region has 16 residues. The CDR3: CASSPPGTSGDNEQFF. CDR3 DNA sequence: TGTGCCAGCTCACCTCCCGGGACTAGCGGGGATAATGAGCAGTTCTTC.

The table lists this clone with many counts. This chain joins TRBV27 and TRBJ1-6; 8 bases line up with TRBD1. V lost 6 bases and J lost 7; bases outside the gene matches: 17. This CDR3 region has 18 residues. Germline loops: CDR1 MNHEY, CDR2 SMNVEV (reference sequence). In nucleotides, the CDR3 is TGTGCCAGCAGCAACCAGGGGGCGCGAACGGGGAGGAATTCACCCCTCCACTTT. As protein: CASSNQGARTGRNSPLHF.

The chain employs TRBV11-2 and TRBJ2-3; 11 nucleotides align to TRBD2. The CDR3 consists of 16 residues. Per the germline V gene, CDR1 is SGHAT and CDR2 is FQNNGV. The V gene end was trimmed by 4 bases and the J gene end by 0 bases; junction bases not matched to a gene: 3. CDR3 in DNA: TGTGCCAGCAGCTCCCGGACTAGCGGGAGCACAGATACGCAGTATTTT. It encodes CASSSRTSGSTDTQYF.

The rearrangement uses TRBV2 and TRBJ1-4; maybe TRBD1 (5 bases). From germline, CDR1 is SNHLY and CDR2 FYNNEI. V was shortened by 8 bases and J by 7 bases, with 14 bases between the two germline ends. The CDR3 totals 13 residues. This CDR3 reads CASFGEQGEKLFF. For the CDR3, the DNA is TGTGCCAGCTTCGGAGAGCAGGGTGAAAAACTGTTTTTT. Based on the CDR3 plus reference TRBV2 and TRBJ1-4, the full variable domain is EPEVTQTPSHQVTQMGQEVILRCVPISNHLYFYWYRQILGQKVEFLVSFYNNEISEKSEIFDDQFSVERPDGSNFTLKIRSTKLEDSAMYFCASFGEQGEKLFFGSGTQLSVL.

This chain uses TRBV7-8 with TRBJ1-4; D ambiguous. This CDR3 contains 17 residues. The germline V and J ends were trimmed by 2 bases and 12 bases, with 25 bases remaining between them. Per the germline V gene, CDR1 is SGHVS and CDR2 is FQNEAQ. CDR3 nucleotide sequence: TGTGCCAGCAGCTTACTCCGGGATCTTATCCCTTCGAAAGAACTGTTTTTT. This encodes CASSLLRDLIPSKELFF.

The chain joins TRBV24-1 to TRBJ1-2; 7 nucleotides agree with TRBD1. Trimming at V came to 9 bases and at J to 7 bases, leaving 10 bases not matched to a gene. This CDR3 is built from 13 residues. Germline values: CDR1 KGHDR, CDR2 SFDVKD. The chain's CDR3 is CATADRDDRGYTF. The CDR3 region has the DNA TGTGCCACCGCTGACAGGGATGACCGTGGCTACACCTTC.

Here the CDR3 reads CASRASRALEAFF. CDR3 bases: TGTGCCAGCAGGGCTTCCAGGGCTTTGGAAGCTTTCTTT. The rearrangement joins TRBV2 to TRBJ1-1, with a tentative D call TRBD1 (5 bases). V shed 6 bases and J shed 8 bases, with 16 bases lying between them. The CDR3 has 13 amino acids. The germline gives CDR1 SNHLY, CDR2 FYNNEI.

CDR3 bases: TGCGCCAGCAGCTTGGCAGCGGGGGGCCACAATGAGCAGTTCTTC. Translation: CASSLAAGGHNEQFF. The V call is TRBV5-1, the J call TRBJ2-1, with 9 positions matching TRBD2. This CDR3 is built from 15 residues. Germline V gives CDR1 SGHRS, CDR2 YFSETQ. V lost 0 bases, J lost 5 bases, and 3 bases stayed unmatched.

The J gene is TRBJ2-5, the V gene TRBV3-1 (or the pseudogene TRBV3-2); 7 bases map to TRBD2. This CDR3 has 12 amino acids. Germline V gene lookup returns CDR1 LGHDT and CDR2 YNNKEL (reference sequence). Germline trimming cut 5 bases from V and 6 bases from J; bases unmatched to any gene: 3. DNA of the CDR3: TGTGCCAGCAGCTCCGGGGGGAAGACCCAGTACTTC. The encoded protein is CASSSGGKTQYF.